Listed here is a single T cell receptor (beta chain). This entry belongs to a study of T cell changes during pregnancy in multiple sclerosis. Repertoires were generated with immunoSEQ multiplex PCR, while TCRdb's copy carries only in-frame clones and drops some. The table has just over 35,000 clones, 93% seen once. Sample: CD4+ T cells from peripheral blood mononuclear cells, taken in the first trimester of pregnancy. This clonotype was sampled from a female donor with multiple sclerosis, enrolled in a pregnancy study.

In DNA, the CDR3 is TGCAGCGTTGGAGGGGAGGGACGGCCGGGGGGAGCCAAAAACATTCAGTACTTC. Its protein product is CSVGGEGRPGGAKNIQYF. J is TRBJ2-4 and V is TRBV29-1; TRBD2 matches 7 bases. CDR1 is SQVTM, CDR2 ANQGSEA, per germline. V shed 4 bases and J 0 bases; nucleotides not matched to a gene: 15. The CDR3 sequence is 18 residues long. Combining the CDR3 with reference TRBV29-1 and TRBJ2-4 gives the whole variable domain SAVISQKPSRDICQRGTSLTIQCQVDSQVTMMFWYRQQPGQSLTLIATANQGSEATYESGFVIDKFPISRPNLTFSTLTVSNMSPEDSSIYLCSVGGEGRPGGAKNIQYFGAGTRLSVL.